The 3 T cell receptor beta chains in this list originate from one sample, sequenced in a study of PD-1 blockade in mismatch repair-deficient tumors. Data came from immunoSEQ multiplex PCR; TCRdb stores just in-frame clones and leaves some out. The sample holds about 79,000 clones; approximately 81% are singletons and the top ten take approximately 5%. This specimen was peripheral blood, taken 44 weeks after starting pembrolizumab. Receptor source: an adult with mismatch repair-deficient cancer.

DNA for the CDR3: TGTGCCAGCAGAGAGGTCGGAGAAGCTTTCTTT. Translation: CASREVGEAFF. The genes are TRBV7-9 and TRBJ1-1, with D uncertain. V lost 6 bases and J lost 8, with 10 bases in between. Looked up from germline, CDR1 is SEHNR and CDR2 is FQNEAQ (reference sequence). The CDR3 runs to 11 residues. The full variable domain, in which reference TRBV7-9 and TRBJ1-1 provide the parts outside the CDR3, is DTGVSQNPRHKITKRGQNVTFRCDPISEHNRLYWYRQTLGQGPEFLTYFQNEAQLEKSRLLSDRFSAERPKGSFSTLEIQRTEQGDSAMYLCASREVGEAFFGQGTRLTVV.

V gene TRBV6-6 combines with J gene TRBJ2-5; D possibly corresponds to TRBD2 (6 bases). Germline-derived CDR1 and CDR2 are MNHNY and SVGAGI (reference sequence). This CDR3 contains 12 residues. V was shortened by 2 bases and J by 7 bases, with 8 bases between the two germline ends. The CDR3 DNA reads as TGTGCCAGCAGTTACCTTAGCGGGACCCAGTACTTC. This translates into CASSYLSGTQYF.

This sequence joins TRBV30 and TRBJ2-2, with D perhaps TRBD1 (6 bases). The germline gives CDR1 GTSNPN, CDR2 SVGIG (reference sequence). CDR3 length: 14 amino acids. V lost 5 bases and J lost 3, with 13 bases in between. The CDR3 DNA reads TGTGCCTGGGGGGCCGGGACATACACCGGGGAGCTGTTTTTT. It encodes CAWGAGTYTGELFF.